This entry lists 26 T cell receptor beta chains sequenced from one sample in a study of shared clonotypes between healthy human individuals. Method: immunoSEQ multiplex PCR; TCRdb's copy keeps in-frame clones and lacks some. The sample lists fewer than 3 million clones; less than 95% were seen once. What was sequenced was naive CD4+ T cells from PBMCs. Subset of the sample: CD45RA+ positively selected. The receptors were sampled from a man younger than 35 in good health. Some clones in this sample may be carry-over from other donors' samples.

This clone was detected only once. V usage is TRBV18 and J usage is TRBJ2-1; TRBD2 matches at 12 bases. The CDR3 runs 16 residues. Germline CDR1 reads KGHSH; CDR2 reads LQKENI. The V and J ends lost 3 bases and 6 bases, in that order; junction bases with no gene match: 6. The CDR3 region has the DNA TGTGCCAGCTCACCGACTAGCGGGAGTATCTTCAATGAGCAGTTCTTC. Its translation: CASSPTSGSIFNEQFF.

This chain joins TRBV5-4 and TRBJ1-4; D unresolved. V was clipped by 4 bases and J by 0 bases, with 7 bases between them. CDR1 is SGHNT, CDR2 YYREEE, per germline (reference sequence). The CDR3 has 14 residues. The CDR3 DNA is TGTGCCAGCAGCCACCAAGCAACTAATGAAAAACTGTTTTTT. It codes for CASSHQATNEKLFF.

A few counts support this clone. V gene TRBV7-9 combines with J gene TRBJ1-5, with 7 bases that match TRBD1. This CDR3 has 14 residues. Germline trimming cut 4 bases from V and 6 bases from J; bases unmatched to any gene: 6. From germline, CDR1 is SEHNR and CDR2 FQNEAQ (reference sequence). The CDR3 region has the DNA TGTGCCAGCAGCTCGGACAGGACGGGTCAGCCCCAGCATTTT. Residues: CASSSDRTGQPQHF.

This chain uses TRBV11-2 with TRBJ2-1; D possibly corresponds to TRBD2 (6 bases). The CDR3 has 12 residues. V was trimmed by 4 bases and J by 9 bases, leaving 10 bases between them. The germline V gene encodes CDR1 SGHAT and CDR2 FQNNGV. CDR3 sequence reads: CASSSTRTEQFF. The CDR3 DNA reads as TGTGCCAGCAGCTCGACTAGGACTGAGCAGTTCTTC. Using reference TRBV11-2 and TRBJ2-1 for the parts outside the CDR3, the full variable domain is EAGVAQSPRYKIIEKRQSVAFWCNPISGHATLYWYQQILGQGPKLLIQFQNNGVVDDSQLPKDRFSAERLKGVDSTLKIQPAKLEDSAVYLCASSSTRTEQFFGPGTRLTVL.

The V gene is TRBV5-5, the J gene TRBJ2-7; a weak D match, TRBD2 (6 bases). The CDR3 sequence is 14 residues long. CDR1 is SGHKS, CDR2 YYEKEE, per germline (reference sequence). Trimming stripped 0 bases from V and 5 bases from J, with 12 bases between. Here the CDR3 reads CASSLVASVDEQYF. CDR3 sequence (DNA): TGTGCCAGCAGCTTGGTGGCTAGCGTCGACGAGCAGTACTTC.

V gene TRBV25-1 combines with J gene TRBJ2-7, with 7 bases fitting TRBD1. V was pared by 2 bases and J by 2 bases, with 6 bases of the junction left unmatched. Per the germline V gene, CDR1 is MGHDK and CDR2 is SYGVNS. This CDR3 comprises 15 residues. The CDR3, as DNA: TGTGCCAGCAGTGAAGCCGGGACAGTAACCTACGAGCAGTACTTC. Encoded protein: CASSEAGTVTYEQYF.

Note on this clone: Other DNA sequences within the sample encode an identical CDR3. This chain's CDR3 is CASSLALAVYEQYF. The CDR3 region has the DNA TGTGCCAGCAGCTTAGCACTAGCGGTCTACGAGCAGTACTTC. The gene calls are TRBV7-2 and TRBJ2-7; 8 bases map to TRBD2. Trimming at V came to 0 bases and at J to 3 bases, leaving 1 base not matched to a gene. Germline assignment: CDR1 SGHTA and CDR2 FQGNSA. CDR3 length: 14 residues.

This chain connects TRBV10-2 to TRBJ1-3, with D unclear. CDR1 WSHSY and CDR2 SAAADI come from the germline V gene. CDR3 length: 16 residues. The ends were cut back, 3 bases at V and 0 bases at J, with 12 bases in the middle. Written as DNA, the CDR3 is TGCGCCAGCAGTGATTGGCAGCTACGCTCTGGAAACACCATATATTTT. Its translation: CASSDWQLRSGNTIYF.

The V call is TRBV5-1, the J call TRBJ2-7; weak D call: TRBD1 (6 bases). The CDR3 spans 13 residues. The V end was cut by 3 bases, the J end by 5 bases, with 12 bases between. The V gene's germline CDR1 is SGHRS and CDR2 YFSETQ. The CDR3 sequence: CASSYRVSDEQYF. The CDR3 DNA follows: TGCGCCAGCAGCTACAGGGTGTCGGACGAGCAGTACTTC.

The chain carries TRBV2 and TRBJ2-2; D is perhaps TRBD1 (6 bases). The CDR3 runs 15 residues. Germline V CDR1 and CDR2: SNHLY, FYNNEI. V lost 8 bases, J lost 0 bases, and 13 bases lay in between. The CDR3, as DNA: TGTGCCAGCGTCCCCGGGACATCGAACACCGGGGAGCTGTTTTTT. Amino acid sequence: CASVPGTSNTGELFF.

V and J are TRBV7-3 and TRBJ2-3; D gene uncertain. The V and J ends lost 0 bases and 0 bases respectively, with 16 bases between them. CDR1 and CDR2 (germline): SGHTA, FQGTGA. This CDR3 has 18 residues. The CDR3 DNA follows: TGTGCCAGCAGCTTAACGGCCGTTTGGCAGTCTAGCACAGATACGCAGTATTTT. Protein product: CASSLTAVWQSSTDTQYF.

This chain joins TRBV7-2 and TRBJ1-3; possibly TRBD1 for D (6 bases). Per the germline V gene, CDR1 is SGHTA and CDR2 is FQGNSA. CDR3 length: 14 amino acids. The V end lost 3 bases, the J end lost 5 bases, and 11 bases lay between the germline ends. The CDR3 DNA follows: TGTGCCAGCAGCTTGATGGGGGGGCGAAACACCATATATTTT. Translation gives CASSLMGGRNTIYF.

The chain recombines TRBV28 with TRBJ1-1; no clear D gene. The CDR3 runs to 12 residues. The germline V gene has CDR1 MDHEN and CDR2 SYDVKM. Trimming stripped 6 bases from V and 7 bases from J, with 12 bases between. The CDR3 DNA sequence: TGTGCCAGCAGCTTGCCGGAGGGTGAAGCTTTCTTT. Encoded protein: CASSLPEGEAFF.

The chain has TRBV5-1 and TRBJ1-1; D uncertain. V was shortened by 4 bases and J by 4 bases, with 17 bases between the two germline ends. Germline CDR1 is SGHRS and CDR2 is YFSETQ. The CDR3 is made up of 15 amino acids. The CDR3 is CASSEGPTLSTEAFF. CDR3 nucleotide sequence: TGCGCCAGCAGCGAAGGACCGACGTTGAGCACTGAAGCTTTCTTT.

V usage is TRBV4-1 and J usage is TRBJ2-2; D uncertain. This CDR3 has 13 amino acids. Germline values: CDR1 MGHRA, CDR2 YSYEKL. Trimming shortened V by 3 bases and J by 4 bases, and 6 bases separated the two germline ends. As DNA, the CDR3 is TGCGCCAGCAGCCAGATAAGCACCGGGGAGCTGTTTTTT. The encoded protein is CASSQISTGELFF.

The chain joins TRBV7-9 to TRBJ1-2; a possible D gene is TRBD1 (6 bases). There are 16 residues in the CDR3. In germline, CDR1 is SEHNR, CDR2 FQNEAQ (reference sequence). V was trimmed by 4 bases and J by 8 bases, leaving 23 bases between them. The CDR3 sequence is CASSSFNLAGAGGYTF. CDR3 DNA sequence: TGTGCCAGCAGCTCGTTCAACCTTGCAGGGGCAGGCGGCTACACCTTC.

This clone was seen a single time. The CDR3 DNA sequence: TGTGCCAGCAGCTACGACAGGGGCGCGCATCTCGAGCAGTACTTC. Translating it yields CASSYDRGAHLEQYF. This rearrangement joins TRBV7-2 to TRBJ2-7, with TRBD1 matching 8 bases. Losses at the gene ends were 4 bases for V and 6 bases for J; bases not matched to a gene: 11. CDR3 length: 15 amino acids. CDR1 and CDR2 from the germline V gene are SGHTA and FQGNSA.

CDR3 in amino acids: CASSVWPPYQETQYF. The CDR3 region has the DNA TGTGCCAGCAGTGTGTGGCCGCCGTACCAAGAGACCCAGTACTTC. The chain links TRBV6-1 to TRBJ2-5; the D is unclear. The germline V gene encodes CDR1 MNHNS and CDR2 SASEGT. The CDR3 contains 15 residues. Trimming removed 4 bases at V and 0 bases at J, with 12 bases between.

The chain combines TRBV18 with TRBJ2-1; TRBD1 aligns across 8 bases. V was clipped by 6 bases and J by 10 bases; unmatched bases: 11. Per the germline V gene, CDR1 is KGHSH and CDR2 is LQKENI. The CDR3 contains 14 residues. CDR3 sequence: CASSPGTGSGEQFF. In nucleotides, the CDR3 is TGTGCCAGCTCGCCCGGGACAGGTTCTGGGGAGCAGTTCTTC.

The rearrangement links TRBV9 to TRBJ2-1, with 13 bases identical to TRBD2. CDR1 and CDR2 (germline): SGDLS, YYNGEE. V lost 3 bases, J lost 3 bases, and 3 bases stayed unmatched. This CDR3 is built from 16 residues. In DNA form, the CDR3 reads TGTGCCAGCAGCGCCGGGACTAGCGGGGTCTACAATGAGCAGTTCTTC. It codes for CASSAGTSGVYNEQFF.

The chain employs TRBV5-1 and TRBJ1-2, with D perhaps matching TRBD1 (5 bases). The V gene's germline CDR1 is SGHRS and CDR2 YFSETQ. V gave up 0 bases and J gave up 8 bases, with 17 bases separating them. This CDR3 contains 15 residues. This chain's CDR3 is CASSLAGRVRVGYTF. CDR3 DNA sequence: TGCGCCAGCAGCTTGGCCGGCAGGGTAAGAGTCGGCTACACCTTC.

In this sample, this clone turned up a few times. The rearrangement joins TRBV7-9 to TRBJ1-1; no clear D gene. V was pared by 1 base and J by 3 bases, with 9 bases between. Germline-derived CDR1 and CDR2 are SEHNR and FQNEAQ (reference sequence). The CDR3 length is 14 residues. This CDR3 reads CASSLVGIYTEAFF. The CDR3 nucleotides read TGTGCCAGCAGCTTAGTGGGGATCTACACTGAAGCTTTCTTT.

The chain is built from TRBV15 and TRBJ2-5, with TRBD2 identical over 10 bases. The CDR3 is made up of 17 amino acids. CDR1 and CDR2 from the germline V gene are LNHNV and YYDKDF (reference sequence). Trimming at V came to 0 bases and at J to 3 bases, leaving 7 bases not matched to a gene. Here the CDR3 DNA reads TGTGCCACCAGCAGAGATCTGGCTAGCGGGGGAAAAGAGACCCAGTACTTC. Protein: CATSRDLASGGKETQYF.

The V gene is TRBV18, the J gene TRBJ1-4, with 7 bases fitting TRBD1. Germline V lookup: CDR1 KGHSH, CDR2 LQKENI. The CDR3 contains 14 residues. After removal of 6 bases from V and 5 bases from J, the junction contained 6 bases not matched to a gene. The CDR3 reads CASSVAGGNEKLFF. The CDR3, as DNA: TGTGCCAGCTCCGTGGCAGGGGGGAATGAAAAACTGTTTTTT.

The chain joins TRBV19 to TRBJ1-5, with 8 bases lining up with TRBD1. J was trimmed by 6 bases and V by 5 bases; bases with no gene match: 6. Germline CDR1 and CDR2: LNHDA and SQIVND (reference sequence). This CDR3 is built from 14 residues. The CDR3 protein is CASSPTGVGQPQHF. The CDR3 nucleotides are TGTGCCAGTAGTCCGACAGGGGTCGGTCAGCCCCAGCATTTT.

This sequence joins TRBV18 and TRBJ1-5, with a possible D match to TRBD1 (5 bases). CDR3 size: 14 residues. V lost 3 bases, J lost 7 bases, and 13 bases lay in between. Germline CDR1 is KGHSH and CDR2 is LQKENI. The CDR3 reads CASSPRGERQPQHF. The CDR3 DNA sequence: TGTGCCAGCTCACCGAGAGGGGAAAGGCAGCCCCAGCATTTT.